Following are 28 T cell receptor beta chains from one sample sequenced in a study of vaccination effects on CD4 cells after COVID-19. Sequencing in the ViraFEST assay came after antigen-specific CD4+ T cells had been expanded with viral peptide pools, which were used to stimulate PBMC. Following culture for roughly 10 days, CD4+ T cells were isolated. Infection dated between March and December 2020, before the Alpha, Beta and Delta variants reached the United States. Antigens of these TCRs are unknown. The method was immunoSEQ multiplex PCR; TCRdb's version includes in-frame clones alone and lacks a portion of them. The sample carries about 36,000 clones, approximately 78% recorded once. The sample in question was CD4+ T cells from PBMCs cultured with HCoV-NL63 spike peptides, obtained before COVID-19 vaccination. These receptors all come from a human donor who had a prior SARS-CoV-2 infection.

The chain links TRBV21-1 to TRBJ2-2. TRBV21-1 is designated a pseudogene. The CDR3 is made up of 13 amino acids. The CDR3 here is CASNKKGTGELFF. Written as DNA, the CDR3 is TGTGCCAGCAACAAAAAGGGCACCGGGGAGCTGTTTTTT.

The CDR3 here is CASSQTAPSNIQYF. In DNA, the CDR3 is TGCGCCAGCAGCCAGACAGCCCCCTCAAACATTCAGTACTTC. The chain carries TRBV5-1 and TRBJ2-4, with D possibly TRBD1 on 5 matching bases. In germline, CDR1 is SGHRS, CDR2 YFSETQ. The CDR3 sequence is 14 residues long. V lost 4 bases, J lost 6 bases, and 14 bases lay in between.

A few counts support this clone. The chain links TRBV24-1 to TRBJ2-1, with D unclear. The CDR3 sequence is 13 residues long. V dropped 5 bases and J dropped 6 bases, with 10 bases sitting between them. Germline V gene sequence: CDR1 KGHDR, CDR2 SFDVKD. The CDR3 loop reads CATSVREVNEQFF. In nucleotides, the CDR3 is TGTGCCACCAGTGTCCGCGAGGTCAATGAGCAGTTCTTC.

The V gene is TRBV29-1, the J gene TRBJ2-1; D call uncertain. This CDR3 comprises 12 residues. V lost 4 bases and J 4 bases, leaving 8 bases between the germline ends. The germline CDR1 and CDR2 sequences are SQVTM and ANQGSEA. The CDR3 region is CSVARPYNEQFF. CDR3 nucleotide sequence: TGCAGCGTTGCTCGACCTTACAATGAGCAGTTCTTC.

V usage is TRBV6-6 and J usage is TRBJ1-2; D remains ambiguous. This CDR3 is built from 12 residues. Germline V lookup: CDR1 MNHNY, CDR2 SVGAGI (reference sequence). V was pared by 5 bases and J by 3 bases, with 7 bases between. The CDR3 region has the DNA TGTGCCAGCAGTGCGACGGACTATGGCTACACCTTC. Translation: CASSATDYGYTF.

The V and J genes are TRBV5-1 and TRBJ2-5; 10 nucleotides line up with TRBD2. Germline V gives CDR1 SGHRS, CDR2 YFSETQ. CDR3 size: 15 residues. J lost 5 bases, V lost 5 bases, and 9 bases had no gene match. In DNA, the CDR3 is TGCGCCAGCAGTTACCTTGGACTAGCGGAGGAGACCCAGTACTTC. Translating it yields CASSYLGLAEETQYF.

The chain links TRBV9 to TRBJ2-4, with D maybe TRBD2 (6 bases). The CDR3 runs to 15 residues. V was shortened by 3 bases and J by 8 bases, with 18 bases between the two germline ends. The germline V gene encodes CDR1 SGDLS and CDR2 YYNGEE. CDR3 nucleotide sequence: TGTGCCAGCAGCGGGGGGGTGTGGTACGGGGACATTCAGTACTTC. Its protein is CASSGGVWYGDIQYF.

V usage is TRBV6-1 and J usage is TRBJ1-5; a possible D gene is TRBD1 (5 bases). With 4 bases removed from V and 7 bases from J, the gap between germline ends came to 20 bases. CDR1 is MNHNS, CDR2 SASEGT, per germline. This CDR3 region has 16 residues. DNA for the CDR3: TGTGCCAGCAGTGCTCGACGGGACGGGAAGATCCAGCCCCAGCATTTT. This codes for CASSARRDGKIQPQHF.

The genes are TRBV5-1 and TRBJ2-1; 8 positions match TRBD1. The germline gives CDR1 SGHRS, CDR2 YFSETQ. J gave up 0 bases and V 4 bases, and 3 bases lay outside the gene matches. The length of the CDR3 is 15 residues. The DNA of the CDR3 is TGCGCCAGCAGCCCCGGACAGGGCTCCTACAATGAGCAGTTCTTC. Amino acid sequence: CASSPGQGSYNEQFF.

This clone was detected once. A read error may account for a junction end that differs from germline. The chain employs TRBV7-7 and TRBJ2-3; tentatively, D is TRBD1 (5 bases). Germline V lookup: CDR1 SSHAT, CDR2 FNYEAQ (reference sequence). There are 13 residues in the CDR3. The CDR3, as DNA: TGTGCTAGCAGCACCGGACAATCTAATACGCAGTATTTT. Encoded protein: CASSTGQSNTQYF.

V usage is TRBV3-1 (or the pseudogene TRBV3-2) and J usage is TRBJ2-7, with D perhaps TRBD1 (5 bases). The CDR3 consists of 13 residues. V was trimmed by 0 bases and J by 7 bases, leaving 10 bases between them. Germline lookup yields CDR1 LGHDT and CDR2 YNNKEL (reference sequence). The CDR3 nucleotides are TGTGCCAGCAGCCAAGAAAGGGGTGGGGAGCAGTACTTC. Its translation: CASSQERGGEQYF.

The rearrangement links TRBV7-2 to TRBJ1-4, with 7 bases fitting TRBD1. CDR1 is SGHTA and CDR2 is FQGNSA in the germline V gene. V lost 1 base and J lost 3; bases outside the gene matches: 5. The CDR3 runs 16 residues. The chain's CDR3 is CASSLGRGEANEKLFF. CDR3 sequence (DNA): TGTGCCAGCAGCTTAGGCAGGGGGGAAGCTAATGAAAAACTGTTTTTT.

This chain uses TRBV11-2 with TRBJ1-5; a weak D match, TRBD1 (5 bases). CDR1 is SGHAT and CDR2 is FQNNGV in the germline V gene. The CDR3 is made up of 14 amino acids. V gave up 5 bases and J gave up 6 bases, with 14 bases separating them. CDR3 amino acids: CASSRGTQGQPQHF. DNA of the CDR3: TGTGCCAGCAGCCGGGGGACCCAGGGTCAGCCCCAGCATTTT. Drawing the rest from reference TRBV11-2 and TRBJ1-5, the complete variable domain is EAGVAQSPRYKIIEKRQSVAFWCNPISGHATLYWYQQILGQGPKLLIQFQNNGVVDDSQLPKDRFSAERLKGVDSTLKIQPAKLEDSAVYLCASSRGTQGQPQHFGDGTRLSIL.

The genes are TRBV9 and TRBJ2-7; 7 bases fit TRBD2. CDR1 is SGDLS, CDR2 YYNGEE, per germline. The CDR3 runs 14 residues. The V and J ends lost 0 bases and 2 bases, in that order; junction bases with no gene match: 2. CDR3 loop: CASSVGLAPYEQYF. The CDR3 bases are TGTGCCAGCAGCGTAGGACTAGCCCCCTACGAGCAGTACTTC.

This clone has at least ten counts. Distinct nucleotide sequences in the sample also encode this CDR3. CDR3 sequence (DNA): TGTGCCAGCAGCCAAGGGACTGCGAAAGAGACCCAGTACTTC. Amino acid sequence: CASSQGTAKETQYF. The rearrangement links TRBV4-2 to TRBJ2-5, with a tentative D call TRBD2 (5 bases). Germline CDR1 reads LGHNA; CDR2 reads YNFKEQ. This CDR3 has 14 residues. The ends were cut back, 1 base at V and 3 bases at J, with 9 bases in the middle.

CDR3 nucleotides: TGTGCCAGCAGCCGGGACAGCTCTGGAAACACCATATATTTT. The encoded protein is CASSRDSSGNTIYF. V usage is TRBV25-1 and J usage is TRBJ1-3, with 7 bases fitting TRBD1. With 6 bases clipped from V and 0 bases from J, the junction kept 2 bases outside the gene matches. CDR1 and CDR2 (germline): MGHDK, SYGVNS. The CDR3 is 14 residues long.

The CDR3 is CASSLISGIYNEQFF. The CDR3 DNA reads as TGTGCCAGCAGCTTGATAAGCGGGATTTACAATGAGCAGTTCTTC. The gene calls are TRBV7-9 and TRBJ2-1; 7 nucleotides line up with TRBD2. CDR1 and CDR2 (germline): SEHNR, FQNEAQ (reference sequence). This CDR3 spans 15 amino acids. V lost 3 bases and J lost 4; bases outside the gene matches: 6.

The chain joins TRBV3-1 (or the pseudogene TRBV3-2) to TRBJ1-3; the D is unclear. Trimming pared 0 bases from V and 1 base from J, leaving 10 bases between. The CDR3 covers 16 residues. Germline CDR1 is LGHDT and CDR2 is YNNKEL (reference sequence). CDR3 nucleotides: TGTGCCAGCAGCCAAGAGTGGACGGATTCTGGAAACACCATATATTTT. Amino acids: CASSQEWTDSGNTIYF.

V usage is TRBV6-1 and J usage is TRBJ1-2; D is perhaps TRBD1 (6 bases). CDR3 size: 14 residues. V lost 0 bases to trimming and J lost 8 bases, with 13 bases between them. Per germline, CDR1 MNHNS and CDR2 SASEGT. The CDR3 loop is CASSEAYRVGGYTF. CDR3 nucleotides: TGTGCCAGCAGTGAAGCATACAGGGTAGGAGGCTACACCTTC.

Only a few counts were recorded for this clone. The CDR3 spells CASSYSAAGEGDTQYF. The CDR3 coding sequence is TGTGCCAGCAGTTACTCCGCGGCGGGGGAGGGGGATACGCAGTATTTT. The V and J genes are TRBV6-5 and TRBJ2-3, with 7 nucleotides matching TRBD2. V lost 0 bases and J lost 6; bases outside the gene matches: 9. Looked up from germline, CDR1 is MNHEY and CDR2 is SVGAGI. This CDR3 has 16 residues.

This chain links TRBV12-5 with TRBJ2-5; a weak D match, TRBD2 (5 bases). The length of the CDR3 is 13 residues. Germline V gene sequence: CDR1 LGHNT, CDR2 FRNRAP. The V end was cut by 2 bases, the J end by 5 bases, with 9 bases between. This CDR3 is CASGLPWEETQYF. DNA for the CDR3: TGTGCTAGTGGTTTGCCGTGGGAGGAGACCCAGTACTTC.

To note about this clone: The same CDR3 arises from other DNA sequences in this sample as well. The chain uses TRBV5-1 and TRBJ2-5, with a tentative D call TRBD2 (6 bases). Per the germline V gene, CDR1 is SGHRS and CDR2 is YFSETQ. Trimming cost V 7 bases and J 1 base, with 11 bases left between them. CDR3 length equals 13 residues. The CDR3 DNA is TGCGCCAGCTGGGGGGACTCCCAAGAGACCCAGTACTTC. Its protein is CASWGDSQETQYF.

The chain employs TRBV6-5 and TRBJ2-3; D unresolved. Trimming cost V 7 bases and J 4 bases, with 3 bases left between them. The CDR3 extends over 10 amino acids. Germline CDR1 MNHEY, CDR2 SVGAGI. The CDR3 region is CASNPDTQYF. In DNA form, the CDR3 reads TGTGCCAGCAACCCAGATACGCAGTATTTT.

The rearrangement links TRBV5-1 to TRBJ1-4; no clear D. The ends were cut back, 0 bases at V and 4 bases at J, with 7 bases in the middle. The CDR3 contains 14 residues. The germline CDR1 and CDR2 sequences are SGHRS and YFSETQ. In DNA, the CDR3 is TGCGCCAGCAGCTTGGATAGGTATAATGAAAAACTGTTTTTT. Translated: CASSLDRYNEKLFF.

The chain links TRBV5-1 to TRBJ2-3; 10 bases agree with TRBD1. With 3 bases clipped from V and 3 bases from J, the junction kept 16 bases outside the gene matches. The CDR3 sequence is 19 residues long. From germline, CDR1 is SGHRS and CDR2 YFSETQ. The CDR3: CASSYGQGVYTPPTDTQYF. The CDR3 DNA follows: TGCGCCAGCAGCTACGGACAGGGGGTTTATACGCCCCCAACAGATACGCAGTATTTT. Based on the CDR3 plus reference TRBV5-1 and TRBJ2-3, the full variable domain is KAGVTQTPRYLIKTRGQQVTLSCSPISGHRSVSWYQQTPGQGLQFLFEYFSETQRNKGNFPGRFSGRQFSNSRSEMNVSTLELGDSALYLCASSYGQGVYTPPTDTQYFGPGTRLTVL.

Remarks on this clone: The junction departs from the called germline gene at one end, perhaps through a read error. The chain employs TRBV29-1 and TRBJ1-1; 10 nucleotides line up with TRBD1. This CDR3 is 10 amino acids long. Germline V gene data show CDR1 as SQVTM and CDR2 as ANQGSEA. CDR3 DNA: TGCAGCGGGGGACAGGGGCCCCTCGTCTTT. It codes for CSGGQGPLVF.

The rearrangement uses TRBV9 and TRBJ2-7; 9 positions match TRBD2. The V gene end was trimmed by 4 bases and the J gene end by 3 bases; junction bases not matched to a gene: 11. The CDR3 is 16 amino acids. CDR1 is SGDLS, CDR2 YYNGEE, per germline. CDR3 nucleotides: TGTGCCAGCAGCTCCCACTCCGGGACTAGCCTCTACGAGCAGTACTTC. It is translated as CASSSHSGTSLYEQYF.

The chain uses TRBV9 and TRBJ2-3; D is unresolved. Trimming pared 1 base from V and 5 bases from J, leaving 11 bases between. The CDR3 loop spans 14 amino acids. Germline lookup yields CDR1 SGDLS and CDR2 YYNGEE. CDR3 DNA sequence: TGTGCCAGCAGCGTATCCAGCCTAATAGATACGCAGTATTTT. Encoded protein: CASSVSSLIDTQYF.